This T cell receptor beta chain came from a study of STAT5B mutations in CD4+ large granular lymphocyte leukemia. About the research overall: The CDR3 'QG' motif was associated with a particular HLA allele among healthy donors.

Measured with immunoSEQ multiplex PCR; TCRdb has only the in-frame clones, and not every one. The sample has 20,000 to 25,000 clones, roughly 78% seen once. Notes on this clone: Its antigen is currently unknown.

Points from the study as a whole: TRBV06-family usage was enriched in top patient clones (8/27) versus controls (2/35). CD4-sorted patient repertoires seemed more clonal than healthy CD4+ repertoires.

With 5 bases removed from V and 8 bases from J, the gap between germline ends came to 27 bases. There are 17 residues in the CDR3. CDR1 is MNHEY and CDR2 is SMNVEV in the germline V gene (reference sequence). The origin of this receptor is a human donor in good health. Sequencing was carried out using CD4+ T cells from blood buffy coats. The chain couples TRBV27 to TRBJ1-2, with a tentative D call TRBD1 (6 bases). The CDR3 loop is CASSGYREVHSNWGYTF. In nucleotides, the CDR3 is TGTGCCAGCAGTGGATACAGGGAAGTGCATTCTAACTGGGGCTACACCTTC.